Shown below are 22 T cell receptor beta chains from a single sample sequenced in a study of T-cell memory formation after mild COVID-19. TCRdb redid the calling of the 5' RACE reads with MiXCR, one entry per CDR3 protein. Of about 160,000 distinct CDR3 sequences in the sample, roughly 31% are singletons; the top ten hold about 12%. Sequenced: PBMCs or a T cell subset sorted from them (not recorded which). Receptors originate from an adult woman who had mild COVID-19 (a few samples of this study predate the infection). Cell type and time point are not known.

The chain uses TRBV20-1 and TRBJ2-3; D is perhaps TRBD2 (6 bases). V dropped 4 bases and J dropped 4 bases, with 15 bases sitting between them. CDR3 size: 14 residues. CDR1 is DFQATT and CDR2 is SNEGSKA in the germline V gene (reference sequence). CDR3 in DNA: TGCAGTGCTAAGGTCGTAGCGGCATCAGATACGCAGTATTTT. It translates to CSAKVVAASDTQYF.

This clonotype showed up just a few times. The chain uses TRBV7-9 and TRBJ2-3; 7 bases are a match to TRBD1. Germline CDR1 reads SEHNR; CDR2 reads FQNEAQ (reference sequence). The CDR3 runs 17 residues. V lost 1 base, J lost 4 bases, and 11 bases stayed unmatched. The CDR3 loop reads CASSLDVVDRDPDTQYF. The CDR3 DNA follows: TGTGCCAGCAGCTTAGATGTCGTCGACAGGGACCCAGATACGCAGTATTTT.

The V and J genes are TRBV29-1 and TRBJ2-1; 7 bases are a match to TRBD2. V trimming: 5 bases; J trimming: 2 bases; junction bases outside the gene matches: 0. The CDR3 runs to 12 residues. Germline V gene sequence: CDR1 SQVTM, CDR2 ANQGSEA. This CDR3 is CSVRGAYNEQFF. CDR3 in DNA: TGCAGCGTTCGGGGGGCCTACAATGAGCAGTTCTTC.

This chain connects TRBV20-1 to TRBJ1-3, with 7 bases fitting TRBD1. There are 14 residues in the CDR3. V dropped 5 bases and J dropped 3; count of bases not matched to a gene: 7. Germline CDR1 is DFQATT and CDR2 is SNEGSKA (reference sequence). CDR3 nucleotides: TGCAGTGCTCGACAGGGAGTAGGTGGAAACACCATATATTTT. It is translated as CSARQGVGGNTIYF.

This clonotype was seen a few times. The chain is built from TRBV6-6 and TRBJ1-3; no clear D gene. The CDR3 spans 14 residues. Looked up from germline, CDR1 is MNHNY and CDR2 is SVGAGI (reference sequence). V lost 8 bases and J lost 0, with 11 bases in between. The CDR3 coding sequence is TGTGCCAGCCACGAGGGTCCCTCTGGAAACACCATATATTTT. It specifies CASHEGPSGNTIYF.

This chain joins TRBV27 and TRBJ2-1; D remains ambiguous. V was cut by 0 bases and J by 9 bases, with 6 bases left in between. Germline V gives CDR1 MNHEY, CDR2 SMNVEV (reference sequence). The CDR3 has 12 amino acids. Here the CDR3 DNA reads TGTGCCAGCAGTTTATCTGGGGTTGAGCAGTTCTTC. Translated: CASSLSGVEQFF.

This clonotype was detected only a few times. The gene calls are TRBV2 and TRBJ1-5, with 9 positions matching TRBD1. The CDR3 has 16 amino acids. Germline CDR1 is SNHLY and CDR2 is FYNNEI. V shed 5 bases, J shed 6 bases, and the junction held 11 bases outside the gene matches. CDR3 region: CASSLSGTGSVQPQHF. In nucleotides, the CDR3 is TGTGCCAGCAGTCTCTCCGGGACAGGGAGTGTTCAGCCCCAGCATTTT.

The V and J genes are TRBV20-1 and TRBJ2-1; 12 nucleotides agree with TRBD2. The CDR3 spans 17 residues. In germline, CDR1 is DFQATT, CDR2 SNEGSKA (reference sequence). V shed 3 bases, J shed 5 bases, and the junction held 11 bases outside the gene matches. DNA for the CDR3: TGCAGTGCTAGCACTAGCGGGGGGCCAGTGAGGAACAATGAGCAGTTCTTC. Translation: CSASTSGGPVRNNEQFF.

The CDR3 coding sequence is TGTGCCAGCAGCCAAGCTTGGGGCGGGAGAGATCACGTGTGGCCCCAGCATTTT. Its protein is CASSQAWGGRDHVWPQHF. V gene TRBV14 combines with J gene TRBJ1-5, with a possible D match to TRBD1 (5 bases). The germline CDR1 and CDR2 sequences are SGHDN and FVKESK. Trimming removed 1 base from V and 9 bases from J, with 25 bases in between. The CDR3 length is 18 residues.

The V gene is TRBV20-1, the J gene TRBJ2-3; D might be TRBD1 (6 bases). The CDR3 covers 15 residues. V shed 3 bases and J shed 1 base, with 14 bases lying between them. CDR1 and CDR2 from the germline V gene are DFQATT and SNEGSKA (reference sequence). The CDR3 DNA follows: TGCAGTGCTAGGGAAGGGGGATCGGGCACAGATACGCAGTATTTT. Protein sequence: CSAREGGSGTDTQYF.

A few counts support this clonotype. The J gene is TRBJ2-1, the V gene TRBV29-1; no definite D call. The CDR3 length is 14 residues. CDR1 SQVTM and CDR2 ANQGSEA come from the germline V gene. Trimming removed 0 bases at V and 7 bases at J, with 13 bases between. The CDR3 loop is CSVEDGRLGNEQFF. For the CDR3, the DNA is TGCAGCGTTGAAGACGGGCGATTGGGGAATGAGCAGTTCTTC.

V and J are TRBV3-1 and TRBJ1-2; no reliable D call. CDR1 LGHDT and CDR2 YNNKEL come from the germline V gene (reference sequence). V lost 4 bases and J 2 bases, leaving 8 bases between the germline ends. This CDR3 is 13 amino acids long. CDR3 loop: CASSPSINYGYTF. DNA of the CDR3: TGTGCCAGCAGCCCGAGTATCAACTATGGCTACACCTTC.

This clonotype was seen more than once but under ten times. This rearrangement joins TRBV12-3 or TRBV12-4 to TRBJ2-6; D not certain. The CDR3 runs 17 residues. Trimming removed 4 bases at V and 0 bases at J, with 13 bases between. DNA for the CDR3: TGTGCCAGCAGTTACCCCCCCGTGATCTCTGGGGCCAACGTCCTGACTTTC. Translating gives CASSYPPVISGANVLTF.

The CDR3 is CAISTRAEETQYF. CDR3 nucleotides: TGTGCCATCAGTACGAGGGCTGAAGAGACCCAGTACTTC. This rearrangement joins TRBV10-3 to TRBJ2-5, with a tentative D call TRBD2 (5 bases). V was clipped by 5 bases and J by 3 bases, with 10 bases between them. The CDR3 spans 13 residues. Germline CDR1 and CDR2: ENHRY and SYGVKD.

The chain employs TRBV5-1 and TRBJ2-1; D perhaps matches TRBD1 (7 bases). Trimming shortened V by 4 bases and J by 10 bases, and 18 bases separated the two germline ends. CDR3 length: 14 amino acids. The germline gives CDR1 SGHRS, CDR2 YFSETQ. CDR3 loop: CASSGGGGSQEQFF. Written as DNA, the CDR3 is TGCGCCAGCAGCGGCGGAGGGGGCTCTCAGGAGCAGTTCTTC.

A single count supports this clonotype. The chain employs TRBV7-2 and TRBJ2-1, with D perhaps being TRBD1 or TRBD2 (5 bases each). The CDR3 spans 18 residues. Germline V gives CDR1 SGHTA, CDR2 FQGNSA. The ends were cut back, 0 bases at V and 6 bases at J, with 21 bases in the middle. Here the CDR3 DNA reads TGTGCCAGCAGCTTAGCTGGGGGAGCCCCCTTTTACGGCAATGAGCAGTTCTTC. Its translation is CASSLAGGAPFYGNEQFF. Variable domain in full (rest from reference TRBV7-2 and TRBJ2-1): GAGVSQSPSNKVTEKGKDVELRCDPISGHTALYWYRQSLGQGLEFLIYFQGNSAPDKSGLPSDRFSAERTGGSVSTLTIQRTQQEDSAVYLCASSLAGGAPFYGNEQFFGPGTRLTVL.

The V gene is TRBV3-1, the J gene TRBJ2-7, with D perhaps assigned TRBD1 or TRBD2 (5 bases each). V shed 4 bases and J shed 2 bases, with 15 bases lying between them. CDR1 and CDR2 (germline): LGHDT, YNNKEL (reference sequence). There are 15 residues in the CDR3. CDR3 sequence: CASSPTGPITYEQYF. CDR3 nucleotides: TGTGCCAGCAGCCCAACGGGGCCGATTACCTACGAGCAGTACTTC.

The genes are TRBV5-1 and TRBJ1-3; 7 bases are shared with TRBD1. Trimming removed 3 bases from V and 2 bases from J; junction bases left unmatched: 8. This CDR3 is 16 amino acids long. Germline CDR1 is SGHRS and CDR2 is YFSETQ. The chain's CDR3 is CASSYTGASAGNTIYF. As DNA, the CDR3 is TGCGCCAGCAGCTATACAGGGGCCTCCGCTGGAAACACCATATATTTT.

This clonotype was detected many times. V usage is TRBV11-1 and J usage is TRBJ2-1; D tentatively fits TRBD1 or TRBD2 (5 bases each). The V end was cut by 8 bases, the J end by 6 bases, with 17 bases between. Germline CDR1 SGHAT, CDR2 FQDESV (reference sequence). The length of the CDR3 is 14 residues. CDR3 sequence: CASGAGTLSNEQFF. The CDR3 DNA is TGTGCCAGCGGAGCCGGGACCTTGTCCAATGAGCAGTTCTTC.

The CDR3 sequence: CASSPARTSNQPQHF. In DNA, the CDR3 is TGTGCCAGCAGCCCCGCGAGGACAAGCAATCAGCCCCAGCATTTT. The chain couples TRBV7-8 to TRBJ1-5; perhaps TRBD1 as D (5 bases). V was shortened by 5 bases and J by 1 base, with 12 bases between the two germline ends. The V gene's germline CDR1 is SGHVS and CDR2 FQNEAQ. The CDR3 is 15 amino acids.

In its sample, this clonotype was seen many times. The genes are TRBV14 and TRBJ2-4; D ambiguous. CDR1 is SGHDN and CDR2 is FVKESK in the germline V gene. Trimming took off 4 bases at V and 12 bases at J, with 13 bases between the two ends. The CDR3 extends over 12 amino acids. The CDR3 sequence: CASSPDNSRQYF. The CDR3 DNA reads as TGTGCCAGCAGCCCCGACAACAGTCGTCAGTACTTC.

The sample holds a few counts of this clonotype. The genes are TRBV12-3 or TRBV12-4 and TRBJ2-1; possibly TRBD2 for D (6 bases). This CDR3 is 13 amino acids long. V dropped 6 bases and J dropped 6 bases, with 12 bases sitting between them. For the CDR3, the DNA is TGTGCCAGCAGGTCGGCGGGAAGCAATGAGCAGTTCTTC. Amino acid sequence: CASRSAGSNEQFF.